The entry that follows covers one TCR beta chain sequence. The PCR was carried out with 60 Vbeta primers and 13 Jbeta primers. TCRdb keeps only in-frame clones here, not all; method: immunoSEQ multiplex PCR. Listed are 100,000 to 150,000 clones; around 2.7% falls within the top ten. This sample was included in a study of cytomegalovirus exposure and HLA in healthy donors. CDR1 SGHRS and CDR2 YFSETQ come from the germline V gene. The ends were cut back, 0 bases at V and 3 bases at J, with 9 bases in the middle. The CDR3 covers 14 residues. This sequence was found in a man aged 25 to 40 in good health and CMV-seronegative. The sample comprised PBMCs. The chain joins TRBV5-1 to TRBJ1-1; D not certain. For the CDR3, the DNA is TGCGCCAGCAGCTTGGACGGAGGTGACACTGAAGCTTTCTTT. Residues: CASSLDGGDTEAFF.